This is a list of T cell receptor beta chains from one sample in a study of blood T cell repertoires in COVID-19. Only in-frame clones appear in the TCRdb table, and some are missing; sequencing was by immunoSEQ multiplex PCR. The sample shows 350,000 to 450,000 clones, approximately 86% of them seen only once. The sample was peripheral blood. These receptor sequences come from a woman aged 60-75 years with COVID-19, enrolled during active disease. The CDR3 runs from the conserved cysteine through the conserved F or W. The D gene is left open where the match is weak. A row's size may be missing; if present it is once, few, many or a size class.

v_call: TRBV2; j_call: TRBJ2-7; clone_size: NA; d_call: TRBD2; cdr3_aa: CASSVRGGYEQYF; cdr3_nt: TGTGCCAGCAGTGTACGGGGGGGCTACGAGCAGTACTTC
v_call: TRBV30; j_call: TRBJ2-7; clone_size: NA; d_call: NA; cdr3_aa: CAWSIGGGDGEQYF; cdr3_nt: TGTGCCTGGAGTATTGGAGGGGGGGACGGCGAGCAGTACTTC
v_call: TRBV18; j_call: TRBJ2-7; clone_size: NA; d_call: NA; cdr3_aa: CASSEGRLFHEQYF; cdr3_nt: TGTGCCAGCTCAGAAGGCAGACTTTTTCACGAGCAGTACTTC
v_call: TRBV15; j_call: TRBJ2-7; clone_size: NA; d_call: NA; cdr3_aa: CATSRALGLGGEQYF; cdr3_nt: TGTGCCACCAGCAGAGCCCTGGGTCTAGGGGGTGAGCAGTACTTC
v_call: TRBV27; j_call: TRBJ2-7; clone_size: NA; d_call: TRBD1; cdr3_aa: CASRHYGTGGTYEQYF; cdr3_nt: TGTGCCAGCAGGCATTACGGGACAGGGGGGACCTACGAGCAGTACTTC
v_call: TRBV7-3; j_call: TRBJ2-6; clone_size: NA; d_call: NA; cdr3_aa: CASSLWRPGANVLTF; cdr3_nt: TGTGCCAGCAGCTTATGGCGGCCTGGGGCCAACGTCCTGACTTTC
v_call: TRBV5-8; j_call: TRBJ2-5; clone_size: NA; d_call: NA; cdr3_aa: CASSLPGVGETQYF; cdr3_nt: TGTGCCAGCAGTCTCCCCGGGGTCGGTGAGACCCAGTACTTC
v_call: TRBV7-9; j_call: TRBJ1-1; clone_size: NA; d_call: NA; cdr3_aa: CASSHLRGNTEAFF; cdr3_nt: TGTGCCAGCAGCCATTTACGGGGGAACACTGAAGCTTTCTTT
v_call: TRBV4-3; j_call: TRBJ2-4; clone_size: once; d_call: TRBD1; cdr3_aa: CASSQVGGELSLQYF; cdr3_nt: TGCGCCAGCAGCCAAGTAGGGGGCGAATTGTCGTTGCAGTACTTC
v_call: TRBV7-3; j_call: TRBJ2-7; clone_size: NA; d_call: NA; cdr3_aa: CASSDATGKLYF; cdr3_nt: TGTGCCAGCAGCGATGCCACAGGGAAGCTGTACTTC
v_call: TRBV9; j_call: TRBJ2-2; clone_size: once; d_call: TRBD1; cdr3_aa: CASSETGPGELFF; cdr3_nt: TGTGCCAGCAGCGAGACAGGGCCCGGGGAGCTGTTTTTT
v_call: TRBV1; j_call: TRBJ1-1; clone_size: once; d_call: NA; cdr3_aa: CTSRARSPEAFF; cdr3_nt: TGCACCAGCAGGGCCAGGTCGCCCGAAGCTTTCTTT
v_call: TRBV18; j_call: TRBJ1-1; clone_size: few; d_call: NA; cdr3_aa: CASSPTHGDTEAFF; cdr3_nt: TGTGCCAGCTCACCCACTCACGGGGACACTGAAGCTTTCTTT
v_call: TRBV27; j_call: TRBJ2-7; clone_size: NA; d_call: NA; cdr3_aa: CASRRPDSSYEQYF; cdr3_nt: TGTGCCAGCAGGCGCCCGGACAGCTCCTACGAGCAGTACTTC
v_call: TRBV5-1; j_call: TRBJ1-2; clone_size: NA; d_call: NA; cdr3_aa: CASSLASDGYTF; cdr3_nt: TGCGCCAGCAGCTTGGCTTCGGATGGCTACACCTTC
v_call: TRBV15; j_call: TRBJ1-6; clone_size: NA; d_call: TRBD1; cdr3_aa: CATRRDRSGSPLHF; cdr3_nt: TGTGCCACCAGGAGGGACAGGAGTGGTTCACCCCTCCACTTT
v_call: TRBV6-4; j_call: TRBJ1-1; clone_size: NA; d_call: NA; cdr3_aa: CASKDCVEAFF; cdr3_nt: TGTGCCAGCAAGGACTGTGTCGAAGCTTTCTTT
v_call: TRBV24-1; j_call: TRBJ1-1; clone_size: NA; d_call: NA; cdr3_aa: CATSDDSNEAFF; cdr3_nt: TGTGCCACCAGTGATGACAGTAATGAAGCTTTCTTT
v_call: TRBV6-5; j_call: TRBJ2-7; clone_size: NA; d_call: TRBD2; cdr3_aa: CASSRGLAAYEQYF; cdr3_nt: TGTGCCAGCAGCCGGGGACTAGCGGCCTACGAGCAGTACTTC
v_call: TRBV5-1; j_call: TRBJ2-5; clone_size: NA; d_call: TRBD1; cdr3_aa: CASSLAGTGAEETQYF; cdr3_nt: TGCGCCAGCAGCTTGGCCGGGACAGGGGCCGAAGAGACCCAGTACTTC
v_call: TRBV19; j_call: TRBJ1-1; clone_size: NA; d_call: NA; cdr3_aa: CASSIAGSNTEAFF; cdr3_nt: TGTGCCAGTAGTATAGCAGGGTCCAACACTGAAGCTTTCTTT
v_call: TRBV19; j_call: TRBJ1-2; clone_size: NA; d_call: NA; cdr3_aa: CASSHQQVSNYGYTF; cdr3_nt: TGTGCCAGTAGTCATCAACAGGTCTCTAACTATGGCTACACCTTC
v_call: TRBV18; j_call: TRBJ2-3; clone_size: NA; d_call: NA; cdr3_aa: CASSADFTSDTQYF; cdr3_nt: TGTGCCAGCTCTGCCGACTTTACTTCAGATACGCAGTATTTT
v_call: TRBV6-4; j_call: TRBJ1-2; clone_size: NA; d_call: NA; cdr3_aa: CASSDTRNDRTCYGYTF; cdr3_nt: TGTGCCAGCAGTGATACCAGAAATGATCGGACATGCTATGGTTACACCTTC
v_call: TRBV5-4; j_call: TRBJ2-1; clone_size: NA; d_call: TRBD2; cdr3_aa: CASSPTSGFNEQFF; cdr3_nt: TGTGCCAGCAGCCCAACTAGCGGGTTTAATGAGCAGTTCTTC
v_call: TRBV4-3; j_call: TRBJ2-7; clone_size: NA; d_call: NA; cdr3_aa: CASSQDSSNYEQYF; cdr3_nt: TGCGCCAGCAGCCAAGATAGCAGTAACTACGAGCAGTACTTC
v_call: TRBV5-1; j_call: TRBJ2-3; clone_size: NA; d_call: TRBD2; cdr3_aa: CASRHSGGTDTQYF; cdr3_nt: TGCGCCAGCAGACATAGCGGGGGCACAGATACGCAGTATTTT
v_call: TRBV25-1; j_call: TRBJ1-1; clone_size: NA; d_call: TRBD1; cdr3_aa: CASSDPRGQGDLKAFF; cdr3_nt: TGTGCCAGCAGTGATCCTAGGGGACAGGGCGATTTAAAGGCTTTCTTT
v_call: TRBV6-4; j_call: TRBJ1-4; clone_size: NA; d_call: TRBD1; cdr3_aa: CASSDSIPTGGREKLFF; cdr3_nt: TGTGCCAGCAGTGACTCGATCCCCACAGGGGGCAGAGAAAAACTGTTTTTT
v_call: TRBV13; j_call: TRBJ1-1; clone_size: NA; d_call: NA; cdr3_aa: CASSARTTNMNTEAFF; cdr3_nt: TGTGCCAGCAGCGCCCGGACTACTAATATGAACACTGAAGCTTTCTTT
v_call: TRBV7-8; j_call: TRBJ2-2; clone_size: NA; d_call: NA; cdr3_aa: CASSRLATSNTGELFF; cdr3_nt: TGTGCCAGCAGCCGATTAGCCACCTCGAACACCGGGGAGCTGTTTTTT
v_call: TRBV7-3; j_call: TRBJ1-1; clone_size: NA; d_call: NA; cdr3_aa: CASSLSGQNTEAFF; cdr3_nt: TGTGCCAGCAGCTTAAGTGGGCAGAACACTGAAGCTTTCTTT
v_call: TRBV11-3; j_call: TRBJ1-1; clone_size: NA; d_call: NA; cdr3_aa: CASSLFGATRTEAFF; cdr3_nt: TGTGCCAGCAGCTTATTTGGGGCCACGAGGACTGAAGCTTTCTTT
v_call: TRBV9; j_call: TRBJ1-3; clone_size: NA; d_call: NA; cdr3_aa: CASSVRDSGNTIYF; cdr3_nt: TGTGCCAGCAGCGTTCGGGACTCTGGAAACACCATATATTTT
v_call: TRBV6-5; j_call: TRBJ1-2; clone_size: NA; d_call: NA; cdr3_aa: CASRTREGSNYGYTF; cdr3_nt: TGTGCCAGCAGGACAAGGGAGGGGTCTAACTATGGCTACACCTTC
v_call: TRBV12-3/TRBV12-4; j_call: TRBJ1-1; clone_size: NA; d_call: NA; cdr3_aa: CASSENTGTEAFF; cdr3_nt: TGTGCCAGCAGTGAAAACACGGGCACTGAAGCTTTCTTT
v_call: TRBV4-3; j_call: TRBJ2-1; clone_size: NA; d_call: TRBD2; cdr3_aa: CASSQVRGMGLAGASSYNEQFF; cdr3_nt: TGCGCCAGCAGCCAAGTGCGAGGGATGGGACTAGCGGGGGCGAGCTCCTACAATGAGCAGTTCTTC
v_call: TRBV27; j_call: TRBJ1-2; clone_size: once; d_call: NA; cdr3_aa: CASSSPGGTNYGYTF; cdr3_nt: TGTGCCAGCAGTTCGCCCGGGGGGACAAACTATGGCTACACCTTC
v_call: TRBV4-3; j_call: TRBJ1-2; clone_size: NA; d_call: TRBD1; cdr3_aa: CASSQEYGTGTIFYGYTF; cdr3_nt: TGCGCCAGCAGCCAAGAATATGGGACAGGGACTATATTCTATGGCTACACCTTC
v_call: TRBV6-1; j_call: TRBJ2-7; clone_size: NA; d_call: TRBD1; cdr3_aa: CASSDKQPGQGAGEQYF; cdr3_nt: TGTGCCAGCAGTGACAAGCAACCGGGACAGGGGGCTGGAGAGCAGTACTTC
v_call: TRBV27; j_call: TRBJ2-1; clone_size: NA; d_call: NA; cdr3_aa: CASSLDMEEQFF; cdr3_nt: TGTGCCAGCAGTTTGGACATGGAAGAGCAGTTCTTC
v_call: TRBV7-8; j_call: TRBJ2-3; clone_size: NA; d_call: TRBD1; cdr3_aa: CASSKSRGMLTDTQYF; cdr3_nt: TGTGCCAGCAGCAAAAGCAGGGGGATGCTCACAGATACGCAGTATTTT
v_call: TRBV11-2; j_call: TRBJ1-2; clone_size: NA; d_call: TRBD1; cdr3_aa: CASSLGTGVGYTF; cdr3_nt: TGTGCCAGCAGCTTGGGGACAGGGGTCGGCTACACCTTC
v_call: TRBV6-5; j_call: TRBJ1-5; clone_size: few; d_call: TRBD1; cdr3_aa: CASIQGQGNQPQHF; cdr3_nt: TGTGCCAGCATCCAGGGACAGGGCAATCAGCCCCAGCATTTT
v_call: TRBV6-5; j_call: TRBJ1-5; clone_size: NA; d_call: NA; cdr3_aa: CASSYGGGNQPQHF; cdr3_nt: TGTGCCAGCAGTTACGGGGGGGGCAATCAGCCCCAGCATTTT
v_call: TRBV18; j_call: TRBJ2-7; clone_size: NA; d_call: TRBD1; cdr3_aa: CASSPQGALREQYF; cdr3_nt: TGTGCCAGCTCACCCCAGGGGGCGTTAAGGGAGCAGTACTTC
v_call: TRBV10-2; j_call: TRBJ2-5; clone_size: NA; d_call: NA; cdr3_aa: CASSDTQETQYF; cdr3_nt: TGCGCCAGCAGTGACACTCAAGAGACCCAGTACTTC
v_call: TRBV2; j_call: TRBJ2-7; clone_size: NA; d_call: NA; cdr3_aa: CASNQQGGGYEQYF; cdr3_nt: TGTGCCAGCAATCAACAGGGTGGGGGCTACGAGCAGTACTTC
v_call: TRBV30; j_call: TRBJ1-2; clone_size: NA; d_call: TRBD1; cdr3_aa: CAWDKGQGNGYTF; cdr3_nt: TGTGCCTGGGATAAAGGACAGGGGAATGGCTACACCTTC
v_call: TRBV2; j_call: TRBJ1-1; clone_size: NA; d_call: NA; cdr3_aa: CASSPPGVPVSAFF; cdr3_nt: TGTGCCAGCAGCCCTCCAGGGGTCCCGGTCTCTGCTTTCTTT
v_call: TRBV3-1/TRBV3-2; j_call: TRBJ1-1; clone_size: NA; d_call: NA; cdr3_aa: CASSPRSLAEAFF; cdr3_nt: TGTGCCAGCAGCCCCCGTAGCTTGGCTGAAGCTTTCTTT
v_call: TRBV27; j_call: TRBJ1-1; clone_size: NA; d_call: NA; cdr3_aa: CASSLRGFGDTEAFF; cdr3_nt: TGTGCCAGCAGTTTGCGGGGGTTTGGGGACACTGAAGCTTTCTTT